This T cell receptor beta chain was observed in a study of Tregs in tolerant kidney transplant recipients. Whole-study findings and limits: The most relevant donor-specific Treg TCRbeta repertoire apparently came from expansion with activated donor B cells.

Measured with immunoSEQ multiplex PCR; TCRdb has only the in-frame clones, and not every one. Of around 230,000 clones in the sample, roughly 84% were seen once. The V segment lost 3 bases and the J segment 12 bases; nucleotides outside the gene matches: 3. CDR1 is SGHTA, CDR2 FQGNSA, per germline. The CDR3 loop spans 11 amino acids. Unstimulated regulatory T cells (CD4+CD25+CD127-), CD4+CD25- non-regulatory cells, CD4 and CD8 cells were FACS-sorted from thawed PBMCs. As to this clone: As yet, its antigen is unknown.

Sequencing was done on a sample of CD4+ T cells from blood. This rearrangement joins TRBV7-2 to TRBJ2-7, with 9 nucleotides matching TRBD1. The TCR sequence derives from a human donor in good health. CDR3 DNA sequence: TGTGCCAGCAGCTTGGGACAGGGTTCGTACTTC. Its protein is CASSLGQGSYF.